The clone carrying this T cell receptor beta chain was seen more than once but under ten times. Its antigen is not known. PCR primers comprised 60 Vbeta and 13 Jbeta primers. Sequenced by immunoSEQ multiplex PCR; TCRdb stores in-frame clones only, minus some. Of 120,000 or so clones in the sample, around 68% are singletons; the top ten hold 4%. The sample originates from a study of cytomegalovirus exposure and HLA in healthy donors. General study results and limits: Excluded: some indistinguishable V segments such as TRBV6-2 and TRBV6-3. Later on, a genetic analysis was performed. It linked a missense variant in DCLRE1C with V- and J-gene trimming of TCR beta. Using the classifier, cytomegalovirus status was reportedly diagnosed with high specificity and sensitivity. The majority of TCR sequences were rare, yet some public TCRs appeared in many donors.

Per the germline V gene, CDR1 is PRHDT and CDR2 is FYEKMQ (reference sequence). This CDR3 spans 15 amino acids. Trimming cost V 8 bases and J 9 bases; bases outside gene matches: 16. The gene calls are TRBV13 and TRBJ2-3, with 8 bases aligning to TRBD2. This TCR came from a man aged 35-49 years in good health and CMV-seropositive. The sequencing sample was made of PBMCs. CDR3 nucleotide sequence: TGTGCCAGCCTTGCCCAGCGGGAGTATTTTAGAACGCAGTATTTT. Translation gives CASLAQREYFRTQYF.